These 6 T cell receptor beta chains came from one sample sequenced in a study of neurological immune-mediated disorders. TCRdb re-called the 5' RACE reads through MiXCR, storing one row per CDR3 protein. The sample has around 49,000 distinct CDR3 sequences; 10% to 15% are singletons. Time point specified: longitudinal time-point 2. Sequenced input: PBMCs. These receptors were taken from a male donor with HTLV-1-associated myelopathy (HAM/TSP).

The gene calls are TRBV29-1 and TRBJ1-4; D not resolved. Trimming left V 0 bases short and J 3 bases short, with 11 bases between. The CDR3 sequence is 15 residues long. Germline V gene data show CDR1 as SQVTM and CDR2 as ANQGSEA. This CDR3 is CSVEEAASANEKLFF. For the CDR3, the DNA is TGCAGCGTTGAAGAAGCGGCGTCGGCTAATGAAAAACTGTTTTTT.

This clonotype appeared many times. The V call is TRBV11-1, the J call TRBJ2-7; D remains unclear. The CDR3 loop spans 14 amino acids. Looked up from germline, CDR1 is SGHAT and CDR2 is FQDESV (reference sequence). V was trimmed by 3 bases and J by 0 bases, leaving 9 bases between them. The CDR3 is CASSLTLSSYEQYF. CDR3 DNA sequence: TGTGCCAGCAGCTTGACACTGAGCTCCTACGAGCAGTACTTC.

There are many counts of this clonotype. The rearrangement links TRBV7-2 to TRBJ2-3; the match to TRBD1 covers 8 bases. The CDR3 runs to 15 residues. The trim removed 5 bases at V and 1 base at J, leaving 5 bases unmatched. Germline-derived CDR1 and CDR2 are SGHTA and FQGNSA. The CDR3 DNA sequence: TGTGCCAGCAGCCAGGACAGGGTGCGCACAGATACGCAGTATTTT. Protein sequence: CASSQDRVRTDTQYF.

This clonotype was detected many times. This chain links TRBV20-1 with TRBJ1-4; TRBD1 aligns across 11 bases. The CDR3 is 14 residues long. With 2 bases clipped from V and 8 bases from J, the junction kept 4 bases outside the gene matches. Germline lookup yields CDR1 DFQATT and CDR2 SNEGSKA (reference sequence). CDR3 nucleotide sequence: TGCAGTGCTAGATCGGACAGGGGGCGGGAAAAACTGTTTTTT. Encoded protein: CSARSDRGREKLFF.

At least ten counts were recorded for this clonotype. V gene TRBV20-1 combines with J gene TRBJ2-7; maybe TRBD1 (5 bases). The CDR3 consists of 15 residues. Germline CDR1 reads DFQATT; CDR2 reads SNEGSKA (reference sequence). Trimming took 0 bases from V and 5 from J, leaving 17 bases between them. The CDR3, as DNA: TGCAGTGCTAGAGATCGGACACGCCGTCCAAACGAGCAGTACTTC. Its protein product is CSARDRTRRPNEQYF.

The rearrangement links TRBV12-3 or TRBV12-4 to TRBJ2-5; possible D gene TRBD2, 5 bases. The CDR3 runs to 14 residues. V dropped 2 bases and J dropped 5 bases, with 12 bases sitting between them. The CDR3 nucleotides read TGTGCCAGCAGTTTACGGAGGCAAGTGGAGACCCAGTACTTC. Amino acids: CASSLRRQVETQYF.